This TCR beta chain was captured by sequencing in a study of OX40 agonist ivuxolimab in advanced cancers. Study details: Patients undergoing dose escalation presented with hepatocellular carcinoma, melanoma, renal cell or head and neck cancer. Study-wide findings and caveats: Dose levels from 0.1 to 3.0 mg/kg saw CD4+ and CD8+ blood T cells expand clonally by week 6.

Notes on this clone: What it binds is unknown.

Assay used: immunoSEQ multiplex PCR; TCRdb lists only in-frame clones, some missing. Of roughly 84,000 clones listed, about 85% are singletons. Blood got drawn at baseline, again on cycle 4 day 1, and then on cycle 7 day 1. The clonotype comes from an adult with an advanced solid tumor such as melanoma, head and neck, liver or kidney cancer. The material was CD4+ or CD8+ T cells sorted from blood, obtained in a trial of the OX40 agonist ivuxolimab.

DNA of the CDR3: TGTGCCAGTAGTATTTGGTGGTCGGGAGAGCCCCAGCATTTT. Protein product: CASSIWWSGEPQHF. The chain recombines TRBV19 with TRBJ1-5; D is undetermined. Deletions cut 3 bases from V and 8 bases from J, with 14 bases between. CDR3 length: 14 amino acids. The germline V gene encodes CDR1 LNHDA and CDR2 SQIVND (reference sequence). Full variable domain (remainder filled in from reference TRBV19 and TRBJ1-5): DGGITQSPKYLFRKEGQNVTLSCEQNLNHDAMYWYRQDPGQGLRLIYYSQIVNDFQKGDIAEGYSVSREKKESFPLTVTSAQKNPTAFYLCASSIWWSGEPQHFGDGTRLSIL.